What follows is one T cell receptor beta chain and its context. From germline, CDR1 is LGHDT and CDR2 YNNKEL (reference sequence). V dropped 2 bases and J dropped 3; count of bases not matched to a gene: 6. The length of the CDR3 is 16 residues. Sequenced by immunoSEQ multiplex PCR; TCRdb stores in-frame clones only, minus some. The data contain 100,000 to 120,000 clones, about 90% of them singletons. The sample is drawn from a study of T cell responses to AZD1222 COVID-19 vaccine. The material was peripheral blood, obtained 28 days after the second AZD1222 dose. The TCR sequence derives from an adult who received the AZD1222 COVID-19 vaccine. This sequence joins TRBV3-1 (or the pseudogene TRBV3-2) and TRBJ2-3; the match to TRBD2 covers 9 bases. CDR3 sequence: CASSQQLAGVTDTQYF. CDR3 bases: TGTGCCAGCAGCCAACAACTAGCGGGCGTGACAGATACGCAGTATTTT.